This T cell receptor beta chain was found in a study of blood T cell repertoires in COVID-19. Study-level information: PBMCs, B-cell-depleted T cells, or T cells provided the cDNA or gDNA that made up the material.

In the authors' methods: Reference gene primers were amplified, and this amplification served to estimate nucleated cell counts. The assay was immunoSEQ multiplex PCR, and TCRdb's table has in-frame clones only and misses some. Clone size and V and J calls were adopted from that table, with D and trimming inferred from the DNA. The table records about 130,000 clones, around 78% of them present only once. Germline V gene lookup returns CDR1 GTSNPN and CDR2 SVGIG (reference sequence). The V and J ends lost 2 bases and 3 bases, in that order; junction bases with no gene match: 4. This CDR3 contains 14 residues.

The sequenced sample consisted of peripheral blood. The receptor was isolated from a human donor in a cohort sampled during active COVID-19. The chain links TRBV30 to TRBJ2-3, with 8 bases fitting TRBD2. CDR3 DNA: TGTGCCTGGAGTCCCACGGGGGGGACAGATACGCAGTATTTT. Protein sequence: CAWSPTGGTDTQYF.